This T cell receptor beta chain was observed in a study of cytomegalovirus exposure and HLA in healthy donors listed by TCRdb under 2017. Some background on the complete study: In an earlier analysis of approximately 640 of the donors, roughly 300 Gb of sequence data and 117 million unique TCR beta sequences from about 179 million T cells were reported. The study used immunosequencing to profile the T cell repertoires of approximately 690 subjects and linked those repertoires to cytomegalovirus serostatus. A later analysis re-analyzed previously published TCR beta repertoires from 650 to 800 donors and added high-resolution HLA genotyping to study TCR occurrence patterns. Roughly 5 DR-DQ haplotypes were treated as single units for association and clustering because of strong linkage in the cohort. Among some 400 genotyped donors of the cohort, an average of around 250,000 unique TCR beta nucleotide sequences was sequenced per donor, of which roughly 18% were non-productive. The study was designed to test whether signatures of past pathogen exposure could be identified by cataloging public T cell receptors. An early release that covered around 590 HLA-typed donors contained approximately 300 gigabases of sequencing data and 65 million to 100 million unique TCR sequences. HLA typing included class I and class II loci at four-digit resolution. To decide whether each TCR beta V gene segment behaved as functional or pseudogenic, an earlier analysis of over 500 of the donors relied on high-throughput TCR beta sequencing. Of the 300 to 400 genotyped donors, approximately 82% fell in the genetic ancestry cluster associated with self-reported Caucasian donors. All discovery cohort repertoires had been generated on a single sequencing platform. Rather than using new phenotypic data, the later analysis identified candidate immune exposures from TCR beta sequences and from how often those sequences occurred across donors. A later genetic analysis used genome-wide SNP genotypes for about 60% of the 666 donors, treating that subset as a discovery cohort. Alongside the repertoire data, information on donor age, sex, ethnicity and CMV serostatus was compiled. Typing coverage differed by locus: A, B, C, DRB1 and DQB1 were typed in roughly 620-640 donors, DQA1 in about 550, DPA1 in nearly 610, and DPB1 in 450 to 480. In addition to the first cohort of around 670 subjects, a separate validation cohort of approximately 130 different subjects was used. To predict cytomegalovirus infection status, the study brought together high-throughput TCR immunosequencing, statistical association of individual TCRs with disease status, and machine learning. Beyond this particular receptor, the publication reports: In a later analysis, more than 15,000 TCR beta sequences were associated with specific HLA alleles at a false discovery rate of 0.05. According to a later analysis, TCR association rates differed among HLA loci, with DRB1 alleles showing the most associated TCRs and HLA-C alleles showing the fewest. A further reported finding was that TCR beta sequences accurately predicted the HLA-A and HLA-B alleles for most subjects in the first cohort. HLA typing was unavailable for some donors at each locus, so association tests used only the typed subset. Correlated functional status among segregating V segments might be attributable to linkage disequilibrium, but an unknown experimental factor could not be ruled out. Presence/absence analyses assumed roughly uniform sequencing depth across donors, an assumption that may not hold. Strong co-occurrence of HLA alleles, especially DR and DQ, made assigning TCR associations to individual alleles difficult. A few of the identified cytomegalovirus-associated TCR beta chains were confirmed in vitro to be specific for cytomegalovirus antigens. The authors suggested that the approach could potentially be generalized to other disease states and immunological phenotypes. Across donors, most TCR sequences were observed very rarely, whereas some public TCRs were present in many individuals. Cytomegalovirus status was reported to be diagnosed by the classifier with high specificity and sensitivity in both the original and validation cohorts. A later analysis reported that several top co-occurrence clusters appeared linked to parvovirus B19, influenza, CMV and Epstein-Barr virus. According to a later analysis, most CMV-associated TCR beta chains appeared to be HLA-restricted, and the HLA associations seemed to be driven largely by CMV exposure. An association between a missense DCLRE1C variant and V-gene and J-gene trimming of TCR beta chains was found in a later genetic analysis and replicated in an independent cohort. The cohort was sequenced for TCR beta chains only, and without alpha or paired-chain data the features that could be detected were limited. In an earlier analysis of some 540 of the donors, most TCR beta V segments appeared in productive rearrangements about 87% or about 30% of the time, broadly matching IMGT annotations. A cluster of highly shared sequence variants was judged likely to be a technical artifact of the sequencing pipeline. Because the 87-base-pair reads could not distinguish some IMGT-functional V segments, including TRBV6-2 and TRBV6-3, those segments were excluded. The study gave a list of roughly 150 TCR beta chains associated with cytomegalovirus. Over 15 rarely observed V segments, including chromosome 9 orphons, were excluded from the earlier analysis of several hundred of the donors because counts were too low. According to a later genetic analysis, donors in an Asian-associated ancestry cluster had fewer N-insertions in productive TCRs than the approximately 700-donor mean. Compared with equally common non-associated chains, HLA-associated TCR beta chains in a later analysis were more clonally expanded and had lower generation probabilities. CMV serostatus was the only immune exposure information available for the cohort.

As concerns this clone: Its antigen is unknown. No base quality values were provided; no much bigger clone lies one nucleotide off.

The cohort consisted of 600 to 700 healthy bone marrow donors. At the time of sampling, all cohort members were nominally healthy, though unrecorded immune exposures were likely present. The donor was CMV seronegative and belonged to the group of 320 or so seronegative cohort members. Every donor gave a peripheral blood sample, and the peripheral blood mononuclear cells from that sample were used for TCR beta sequencing. The Qiagen DNeasy Blood Extraction Kit was used to extract genomic DNA from the blood cell samples. The library was produced with the immunoSEQ multiplex PCR assay. The multiplex PCR relied on a mix of 60 forward primers for TCR Vbeta segments and 13 reverse primers for TCR Jbeta segments. Amplification of the CDR3 region of rearranged TCR beta genes was performed with a multiplex PCR assay on genomic DNA. Amplified TCR beta libraries were sequenced as 87-base-pair reads on the Illumina HiSeq System. The authors' analysis ran thus. Across the 700 or so repertoires, a later analysis counted roughly 84 million unique TCR beta chains, 9.5 million to 12 million of which were shared by at least two donors. Raw reads were error-corrected and collapsed into unique sequences by a nearest-neighbor algorithm in which closely related sequences were merged to remove PCR and sequencing errors. To assign V, D and J gene segments, CDR3 sequences were aligned to IMGT reference sequences. Each retained sequence needed at least a six-nucleotide match to both a V gene segment and a J gene segment. Rearrangements were called productive when the CDR3 lacked stop codons and stayed in frame with V and J; all others were non-productive. Following IMGT convention, CDR3 was defined as the stretch from the second conserved V-encoded cysteine to the conserved J-encoded phenylalanine. The earlier analysis of fewer than 700 of the donors excluded sequences that lacked an unambiguous match to a single V gene segment. An earlier analysis of several hundred of the donors classified V segments as functional when productive rearrangements were above 56.7% and as segregating when the standard deviation between donors was above 5%. A statistical classification framework was built for diagnosing cytomegalovirus status from the catalog of TCR beta chain sequences. In a later analysis, V and J genes were assigned by comparing TCR nucleotide sequences against IMGT/GENE-DB human TR gene sequences. In a later analysis, CDR3 sequences and most-parsimonious VDJ recombination scenarios were assigned using the TCRdist pipeline. In a later analysis, every TCR beta chain was defined by the combination of its CDR3 amino acid sequence and its V-gene family, and reads without a unique V-gene family were dropped. In a later analysis, some 600 highly shared, low-generation-probability nucleotide sequences were removed to address suspected cross-contamination and a sequencing artifact. A later analysis calculated a clonal expansion index for each public chain from normalized within-repertoire ranks of inferred template counts. In a later analysis, generation probabilities were computed using a VDJ recombination model fitted to out-of-frame rearrangements, and the results were checked against IGoR. Hypergeometric tests were used in a later analysis to score TCR-TCR, TCR-HLA and TCR-CMV co-occurrence, with a repertoire-size bias correction applied to the TCR pairs. A later analysis estimated false discovery rates by permuting HLA or CMV assignments 20 times. In a later analysis, co-occurring TCRs were grouped with DBSCAN, and TCRdist sequence similarity was added when clustering was performed within HLA-allele-positive subsets. Co-occurrence clustering excluded repertoires with fewer than 30,000 or more than 120,000 public chains, plus five with anomalous nucleotide sharing. As stored in TCRdb, this immuneACCESS dataset retains in-frame rearrangements with V and J assigned. A fraction of the clones does not appear; measured against another copy, unresolved V genes explain less than half of the discrepancy, and the remainder lacks a known reason. V and J calls and clone size follow that table, whereas D and trimming were derived from the DNA. This sample is represented by approximately 150,000 clones; 65% to 80% of them were singletons. In total, the top ten clones hold 1.5% to 2% of the sample.

The germline V gene specifies SQVTM as CDR1 and ANQGSEA as CDR2. The CDR3 holds 14 amino acids from the cysteine to the phenylalanine. CDR3 DNA is the only sequence kept; it has 42 bases, read in frame from the first base. A distance of 17 bases separates the germline ends of V and J, which lose 6 bases and 5 bases respectively. Recombination connected TRBV29-1 to TRBJ2-1; the D segment cannot be called with confidence. The receptor's source is a woman younger than 45 in good health and CMV-seronegative. The specimen was PBMCs. The bases are TGCAGCGTCCCCCGTGCCCCAAGAGACAATGAGCAGTTCTTC. Translated, it reads CSVPRAPRDNEQFF.